Below are 17 T cell receptor beta chains sequenced from a single sample in a study of blood T cell repertoires in COVID-19 (dated by TCRdb to about 2020). Library generation was performed with the immunoSEQ multiplex PCR assay. TCRdb re-hosts the immuneACCESS table, in-frame sequences only. Its copies lack some clones; in the studies checked, an unresolved V gene accounts for under half of them, and the cause for the rest is not known. In all, the sample holds about 300,000 clones, and approximately 91% of those were seen once. The top ten hold less than 2% of the sample. The specimen sequenced was PBMCs or T cells enriched from blood (not recorded which). The receptors come from a woman between 35 and 50 years old who had recovered from COVID-19.

The chain carries TRBV5-1 and TRBJ2-1; 9 bases map to TRBD1. CDR1 SGHRS and CDR2 YFSETQ come from the germline V gene. This CDR3 contains 18 residues. V lost 0 bases, J lost 10 bases, and 17 bases stayed unmatched. CDR3 bases: TGCGCCAGCAGCTTGGGGGGGACAGGGCGAGGAGGATGGCGCGAGCAGTTCTTC. The encoded protein is CASSLGGTGRGGWREQFF.

The V and J genes are TRBV10-3 and TRBJ2-3; TRBD2 matches 12 bases. V lost 4 bases and J lost 0; bases outside the gene matches: 8. The germline CDR1 and CDR2 sequences are ENHRY and SYGVKD. The CDR3 has 18 amino acids. CDR3 amino acids: CAISGLAGVGASTDTQYF. The CDR3 nucleotides are TGTGCCATCAGTGGACTAGCGGGAGTTGGGGCTAGCACAGATACGCAGTATTTT.

This clone was seen once. This chain links TRBV7-2 with TRBJ2-6, with D tentatively TRBD1 (6 bases). Trimming took off 5 bases at V and 1 base at J, with 12 bases between the two ends. The CDR3 has 16 amino acids. The germline gives CDR1 SGHTA, CDR2 FQGNSA. CDR3 residues: CASSKGTGSGANVLTF. The CDR3 DNA follows: TGTGCCAGCAGCAAAGGTACAGGGTCTGGGGCCAACGTCCTGACTTTC.

The rearrangement uses TRBV5-1 and TRBJ2-3; a weak D match, TRBD2 (6 bases). V was pared by 0 bases and J by 5 bases, with 13 bases between. CDR3 length: 15 residues. The germline V gene has CDR1 SGHRS and CDR2 YFSETQ. The CDR3 nucleotides are TGCGCCAGCAGCTTGGAGGGACTGGAGTTAGATACGCAGTATTTT. Its translation: CASSLEGLELDTQYF. The whole variable domain, remainder taken from reference TRBV5-1 and TRBJ2-3, is KAGVTQTPRYLIKTRGQQVTLSCSPISGHRSVSWYQQTPGQGLQFLFEYFSETQRNKGNFPGRFSGRQFSNSRSEMNVSTLELGDSALYLCASSLEGLELDTQYFGPGTRLTVL.

The chain couples TRBV10-2 to TRBJ1-1; tentative D call: TRBD1 (5 bases). The germline V gene encodes CDR1 WSHSY and CDR2 SAAADI. This CDR3 is 13 amino acids long. V gave up 2 bases and J gave up 10 bases, with 14 bases separating them. The CDR3 loop reads CASSEVREGRAFF. The CDR3 region has the DNA TGCGCCAGCAGTGAGGTCAGGGAGGGTCGAGCTTTCTTT.

The chain joins TRBV12-3 or TRBV12-4 to TRBJ1-5; D ambiguous. The CDR3 extends over 12 amino acids. With 7 bases removed from V and 9 bases from J, the gap between germline ends came to 13 bases. DNA of the CDR3: TGTGCCAGCACCCTCGAGGGCAGGCCCCAGCATTTT. Residues: CASTLEGRPQHF.

The chain links TRBV5-1 to TRBJ1-1, with 10 bases lining up with TRBD1. V shed 4 bases and J 4 bases; nucleotides not matched to a gene: 10. The CDR3 loop spans 16 amino acids. Germline lookup yields CDR1 SGHRS and CDR2 YFSETQ. The CDR3 DNA is TGCGCCAGCAGCGGCGGACGACAGGGGGCGGGCACTGAAGCTTTCTTT. This translates into CASSGGRQGAGTEAFF.

This chain connects TRBV5-1 to TRBJ2-1, with 12 bases aligning to TRBD2. The CDR3 contains 17 residues. Germline-derived CDR1 and CDR2 are SGHRS and YFSETQ. The V gene end was trimmed by 0 bases and the J gene end by 2 bases; junction bases not matched to a gene: 3. The CDR3 sequence is CASSLAASGGAYNEQFF. CDR3 DNA sequence: TGCGCCAGCAGCTTGGCGGCTAGCGGGGGGGCCTACAATGAGCAGTTCTTC.

This sequence joins TRBV5-1 and TRBJ2-7; a possible D gene is TRBD2 (6 bases). V lost 0 bases to trimming and J lost 2 bases, with 15 bases between them. Germline V gene data show CDR1 as SGHRS and CDR2 as YFSETQ. The CDR3 runs to 16 residues. CDR3 residues: CASSLATGDGAYEQYF. The DNA for the CDR3 is TGCGCCAGCAGCTTGGCCACGGGGGACGGGGCCTACGAGCAGTACTTC.

The rearrangement links TRBV7-2 to TRBJ2-1; 7 positions match TRBD1. Looked up from germline, CDR1 is SGHTA and CDR2 is FQGNSA. With 8 bases clipped from V and 4 bases from J, the junction kept 8 bases outside the gene matches. CDR3 length: 14 residues. The CDR3 region is CASLPDRTYNEQFF. The CDR3 DNA sequence: TGTGCCAGCTTACCGGACAGGACTTACAATGAGCAGTTCTTC.

J is TRBJ2-7 and V is TRBV18; 9 bases fit TRBD1. The CDR3 consists of 15 residues. Per the germline V gene, CDR1 is KGHSH and CDR2 is LQKENI. Germline trimming cut 3 bases from V and 2 bases from J; bases unmatched to any gene: 5. The CDR3 region has the DNA TGTGCCAGCTCACCCGGGACAGGGTCGACCTACGAGCAGTACTTC. Translating it yields CASSPGTGSTYEQYF.

The rearrangement uses TRBV5-1 and TRBJ2-6; 7 bases match TRBD1. Losses at the gene ends were 0 bases for V and 1 base for J; bases not matched to a gene: 7. The germline V gene encodes CDR1 SGHRS and CDR2 YFSETQ. The CDR3 loop spans 18 amino acids. The CDR3 loop reads CASSLVGTGASGANVLTF. For the CDR3, the DNA is TGCGCCAGCAGCTTGGTGGGTACAGGGGCATCTGGGGCCAACGTCCTGACTTTC.

Here the CDR3 reads CASSLGTGGISSGNTIYF. For the CDR3, the DNA is TGCGCCAGCAGCTTAGGGACAGGGGGAATTTCCTCTGGAAACACCATATATTTT. This chain joins TRBV5-1 and TRBJ1-3; 11 bases map to TRBD1. V dropped 2 bases and J dropped 0; count of bases not matched to a gene: 7. There are 18 residues in the CDR3. Per the germline V gene, CDR1 is SGHRS and CDR2 is YFSETQ.

The chain joins TRBV5-1 to TRBJ2-3, with 9 bases aligning to TRBD1. The length of the CDR3 is 16 residues. The junction had 9 bases not matched to a gene; V was cut back by 2 bases and J by 5 bases. Germline CDR1 reads SGHRS; CDR2 reads YFSETQ. In nucleotides, the CDR3 is TGCGCCAGCAGCTTACAGGGGGCCGGGAGAGGAGATACGCAGTATTTT. This codes for CASSLQGAGRGDTQYF.

The chain has TRBV4-3 and TRBJ2-7; D gene ambiguous. Deletions cut 0 bases from V and 6 bases from J, with 12 bases between. There are 14 residues in the CDR3. Germline lookup yields CDR1 LGHNA and CDR2 YSLEER. This CDR3 reads CASSQDPMSSEQYF. Here the CDR3 DNA reads TGCGCCAGCAGCCAAGATCCGATGAGTAGCGAGCAGTACTTC.

The chain has TRBV6-1 and TRBJ1-1; 12 bases line up with TRBD1. The CDR3 runs 15 residues. Germline V lookup: CDR1 MNHNS, CDR2 SASEGT. Losses at the gene ends were 3 bases for V and 5 bases for J; bases not matched to a gene: 4. The CDR3 bases are TGTGCCAGCAGTGAGGGACAGGGGGCATGGACTGAAGCTTTCTTT. This sequence encodes CASSEGQGAWTEAFF.

V and J are TRBV19 and TRBJ1-5; 10 positions match TRBD1. CDR3 length: 16 residues. The V gene's germline CDR1 is LNHDA and CDR2 SQIVND (reference sequence). The V and J ends lost 2 bases and 4 bases, in that order; junction bases with no gene match: 5. The CDR3 region has the DNA TGTGCCAGTAGTATATACGGGACAGGGGAGAATCAGCCCCAGCATTTT. It is translated as CASSIYGTGENQPQHF.